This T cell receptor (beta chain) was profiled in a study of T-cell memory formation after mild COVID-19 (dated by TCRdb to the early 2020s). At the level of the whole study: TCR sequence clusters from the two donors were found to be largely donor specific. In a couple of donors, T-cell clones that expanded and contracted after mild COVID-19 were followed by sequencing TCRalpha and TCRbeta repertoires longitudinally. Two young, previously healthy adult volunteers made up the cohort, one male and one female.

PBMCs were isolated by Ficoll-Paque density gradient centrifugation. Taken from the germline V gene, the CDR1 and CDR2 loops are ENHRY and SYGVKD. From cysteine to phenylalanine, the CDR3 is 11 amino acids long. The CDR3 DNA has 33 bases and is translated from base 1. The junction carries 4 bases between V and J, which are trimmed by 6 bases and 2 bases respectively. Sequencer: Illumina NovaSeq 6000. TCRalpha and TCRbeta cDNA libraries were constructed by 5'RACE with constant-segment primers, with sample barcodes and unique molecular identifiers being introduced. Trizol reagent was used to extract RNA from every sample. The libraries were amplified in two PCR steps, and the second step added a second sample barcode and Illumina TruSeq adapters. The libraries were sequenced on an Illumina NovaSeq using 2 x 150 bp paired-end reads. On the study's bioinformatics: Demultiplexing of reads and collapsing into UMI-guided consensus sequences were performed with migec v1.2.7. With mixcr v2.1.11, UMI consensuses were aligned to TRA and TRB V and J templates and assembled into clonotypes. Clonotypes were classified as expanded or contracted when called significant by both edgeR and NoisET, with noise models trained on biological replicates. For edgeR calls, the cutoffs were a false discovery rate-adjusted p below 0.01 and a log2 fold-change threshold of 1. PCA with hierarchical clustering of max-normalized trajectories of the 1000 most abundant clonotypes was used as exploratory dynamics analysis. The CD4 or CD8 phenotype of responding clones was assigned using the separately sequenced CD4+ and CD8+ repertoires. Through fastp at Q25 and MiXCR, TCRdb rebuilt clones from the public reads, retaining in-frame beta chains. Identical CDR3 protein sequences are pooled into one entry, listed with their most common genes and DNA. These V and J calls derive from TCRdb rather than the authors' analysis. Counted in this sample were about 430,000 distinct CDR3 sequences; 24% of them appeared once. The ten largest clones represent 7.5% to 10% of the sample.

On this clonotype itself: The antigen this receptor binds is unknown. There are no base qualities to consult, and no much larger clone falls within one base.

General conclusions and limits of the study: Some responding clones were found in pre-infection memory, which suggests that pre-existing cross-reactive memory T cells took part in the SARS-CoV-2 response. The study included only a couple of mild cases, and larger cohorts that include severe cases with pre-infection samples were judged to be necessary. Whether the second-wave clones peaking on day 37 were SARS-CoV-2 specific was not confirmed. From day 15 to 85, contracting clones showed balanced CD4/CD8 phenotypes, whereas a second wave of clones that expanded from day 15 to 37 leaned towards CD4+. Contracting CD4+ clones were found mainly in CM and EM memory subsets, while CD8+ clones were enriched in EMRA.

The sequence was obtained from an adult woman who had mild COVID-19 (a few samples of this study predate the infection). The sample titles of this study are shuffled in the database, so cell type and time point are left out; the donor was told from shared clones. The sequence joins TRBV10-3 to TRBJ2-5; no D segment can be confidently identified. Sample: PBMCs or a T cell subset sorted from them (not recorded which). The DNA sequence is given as TGTGCCATCAGGGGACAAGAGACCCAGTACTTC. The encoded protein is CAIRGQETQYF.